This T cell receptor (beta chain) is from a study of preoperative IRX-2 immunotherapy in early breast cancer. The CDR3 spans 17 residues. Trimming left V 6 bases short and J 0 bases short, with 20 bases between. Germline V gene data show CDR1 as LNHDA and CDR2 as SQIVND (reference sequence). TCRdb keeps only in-frame clones here, not all; method: immunoSEQ multiplex PCR. The table records around 420 clones, around four fifths of them present only once. Stated treatment: preoperative locoregional IRX-2 cytokine immunotherapy. Patients received preoperative, locoregional IRX-2 cytokine immunotherapy in a phase Ib study. This clone was observed once.

The chain couples TRBV19 to TRBJ1-1, with D possibly being TRBD1 (6 bases). The source is a human donor with breast cancer. The sequencing here drew on tumor tissue, taken after IRX-2 immunotherapy. This CDR3 is CASSQTMGGAVNTEAFF. The CDR3, as DNA: TGTGCCAGTAGCCAAACAATGGGGGGGGCGGTGAACACTGAAGCTTTCTTT.